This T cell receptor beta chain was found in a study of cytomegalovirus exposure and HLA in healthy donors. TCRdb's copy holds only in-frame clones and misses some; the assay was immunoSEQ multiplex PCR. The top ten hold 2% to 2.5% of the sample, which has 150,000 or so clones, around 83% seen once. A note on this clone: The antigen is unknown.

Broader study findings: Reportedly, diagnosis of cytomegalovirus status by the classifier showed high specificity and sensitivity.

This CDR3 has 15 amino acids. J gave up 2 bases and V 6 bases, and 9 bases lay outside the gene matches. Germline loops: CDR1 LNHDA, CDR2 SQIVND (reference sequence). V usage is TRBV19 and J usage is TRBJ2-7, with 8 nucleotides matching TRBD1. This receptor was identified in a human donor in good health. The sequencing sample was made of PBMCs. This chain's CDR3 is CASSSGQGLTYEQYF. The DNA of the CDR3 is TGTGCCAGTAGCTCTGGACAGGGCCTTACCTACGAGCAGTACTTC. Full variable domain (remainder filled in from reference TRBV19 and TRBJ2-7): DGGITQSPKYLFRKEGQNVTLSCEQNLNHDAMYWYRQDPGQGLRLIYYSQIVNDFQKGDIAEGYSVSREKKESFPLTVTSAQKNPTAFYLCASSSGQGLTYEQYFGPGTRLTVT.